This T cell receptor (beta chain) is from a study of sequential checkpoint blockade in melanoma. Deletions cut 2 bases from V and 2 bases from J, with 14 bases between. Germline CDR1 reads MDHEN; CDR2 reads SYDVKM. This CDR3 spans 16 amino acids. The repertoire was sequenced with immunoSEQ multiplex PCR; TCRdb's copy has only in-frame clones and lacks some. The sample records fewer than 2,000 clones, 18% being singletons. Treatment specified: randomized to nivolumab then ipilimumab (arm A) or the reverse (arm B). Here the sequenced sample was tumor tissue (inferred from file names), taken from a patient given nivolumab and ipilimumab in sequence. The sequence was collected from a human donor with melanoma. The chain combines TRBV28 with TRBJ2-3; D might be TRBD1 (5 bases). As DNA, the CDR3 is TGTGCCAGCAGTTTACTAGGCCGACAGATCACAGATACGCAGTATTTT. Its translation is CASSLLGRQITDTQYF.